This is a list of T cell receptor beta chains from one sample in a study of T cell responses to AZD1222 COVID-19 vaccine. TCRdb's copy holds only in-frame clones and misses some; the assay was immunoSEQ multiplex PCR. Among about 81,000 clones, more than 70% were seen once, and the ten largest hold approximately 5.6%. The sample consisted of peripheral blood, taken 28 days after the second AZD1222 dose. The receptor source for this set is an adult who received the AZD1222 COVID-19 vaccine. The CDR3 runs from the conserved cysteine through the conserved F or W. Fields, in order: V gene, J gene, D gene, clone size, CDR3 DNA, CDR3 protein. The D gene is left open where the match is weak. The listing skips clone size in some rows; elsewhere it reads once, few, many or a size class.

v_call: TRBV2
j_call: TRBJ1-6
d_call: NA
clone_size: few
cdr3_nt: TGTGCCAGCATCCCTCCGGGCTCCTATAATTCACCCCTCCACTTT
cdr3_aa: CASIPPGSYNSPLHF

v_call: TRBV5-6
j_call: TRBJ2-1
d_call: NA
clone_size: NA
cdr3_nt: TGTGCCAGCAGCTGGGACCGAATCCCGGGCCAGGAGCAGTTCTTC
cdr3_aa: CASSWDRIPGQEQFF

v_call: TRBV2
j_call: TRBJ1-1
d_call: NA
clone_size: NA
cdr3_nt: TGTGCCAGCAGTGGCCCCGGGGGTTTGGCTTTCTTT
cdr3_aa: CASSGPGGLAFF

v_call: TRBV7-8
j_call: TRBJ2-7
d_call: TRBD2
clone_size: NA
cdr3_nt: TGTGCCAGCAGCCCCGCGGGGGGCGGAAGTAGGGGCTCCTACGAGCAGTACTTC
cdr3_aa: CASSPAGGGSRGSYEQYF

v_call: TRBV7-2
j_call: TRBJ2-5
d_call: TRBD1
clone_size: NA
cdr3_nt: TGTGCCAGCAGCGTACAACAGGGGGAGACCCAGTACTTC
cdr3_aa: CASSVQQGETQYF

v_call: TRBV6-1
j_call: TRBJ2-1
d_call: NA
clone_size: NA
cdr3_nt: TGTGCCAGCAGTGAGGCGTCTACCTACAATGAGCAGTTCTTC
cdr3_aa: CASSEASTYNEQFF

v_call: TRBV9
j_call: TRBJ2-1
d_call: TRBD1
clone_size: few
cdr3_nt: TGTGCCAGCAGCGTAGGGGGACAGGGGGACTTGGAGCAGTTCTTC
cdr3_aa: CASSVGGQGDLEQFF

v_call: TRBV28
j_call: TRBJ1-5
d_call: TRBD1
clone_size: NA
cdr3_nt: TGTGCCAGCAGTTTGGACAGGGGGCTGAATCAGCCCCAGCATTTT
cdr3_aa: CASSLDRGLNQPQHF

v_call: TRBV5-1
j_call: TRBJ2-1
d_call: TRBD1
clone_size: NA
cdr3_nt: TGCGCCAGCAGGAACACAGGGGGCGCCTACAATGAGCAATTCTTC
cdr3_aa: CASRNTGGAYNEQFF

v_call: TRBV7-3
j_call: TRBJ2-1
d_call: NA
clone_size: NA
cdr3_nt: TGTGCCAGCAGCTTAGGGGTGGGAGCCTACAATGAGCAGTTCTTC
cdr3_aa: CASSLGVGAYNEQFF

v_call: TRBV5-1
j_call: TRBJ2-2
d_call: TRBD2
clone_size: NA
cdr3_nt: TGCGCCAGCAGCCCACGGACTAGCGGGGGTTCCGGGGAGCTGTTTTTT
cdr3_aa: CASSPRTSGGSGELFF

v_call: TRBV30
j_call: TRBJ1-3
d_call: NA
clone_size: NA
cdr3_nt: TGTGCCTGGAGTGTCGGACGGAGCTCTGGAAACACCATATATTTT
cdr3_aa: CAWSVGRSSGNTIYF

v_call: TRBV7-2
j_call: TRBJ1-5
d_call: NA
clone_size: NA
cdr3_nt: TGTGCCAGCAGCTTAGGACCTCAGCCCCAGCATTTT
cdr3_aa: CASSLGPQPQHF

v_call: TRBV6-4
j_call: TRBJ1-1
d_call: NA
clone_size: once
cdr3_nt: TGTGCCAGCAGTGACTTGCGAGGGTCGAGAGCTTTCTTT
cdr3_aa: CASSDLRGSRAFF

v_call: TRBV28
j_call: TRBJ2-3
d_call: TRBD2
clone_size: NA
cdr3_nt: TGTGCCAGCAGTTTCGGGACTAGCTTCTCAGATACGCAGTATTTT
cdr3_aa: CASSFGTSFSDTQYF

v_call: TRBV6-5
j_call: TRBJ2-1
d_call: NA
clone_size: NA
cdr3_nt: TGTGCCAGCAGGGCCGGGGGCTCCTACAATGAGCAGTTCTTC
cdr3_aa: CASRAGGSYNEQFF

v_call: TRBV6-5
j_call: TRBJ2-5
d_call: TRBD2
clone_size: NA
cdr3_nt: TGTGCCACTTACTCTAGCGGGGGGATTGAGACCCAGTACTTC
cdr3_aa: CATYSSGGIETQYF

v_call: TRBV7-9
j_call: TRBJ2-7
d_call: NA
clone_size: NA
cdr3_nt: TGTGCCAGCAGCTTGGGGACGGCGAGGACCTACGAGCAGTACTTC
cdr3_aa: CASSLGTARTYEQYF

v_call: TRBV12-3/TRBV12-4
j_call: TRBJ2-2
d_call: NA
clone_size: NA
cdr3_nt: TGTGCCAGCAAGCTCCAACAGAAGAGAGAGCTGTTTTTT
cdr3_aa: CASKLQQKRELFF